This TCR beta chain was documented in a study of shared clonotypes between healthy human individuals. Study-level background: CD8 memory received one plate per donor, CD8 naive two, CD4 memory three and CD4 naive three. Findings of the study overall: Shared across a few donors were roughly 4.8% of the naive CD4 clonotypes. Across subsets, estimated richness was generally greater for naive than for memory populations.

The sorted-subset replicate PCRs were given about 210 ng DNA, which is 25,000 to 35,000 T cell genomes. Some clones are missing from TCRdb's copy, which holds only in-frame ones; the method was immunoSEQ multiplex PCR. This sample yields around 1.9 million clones, of which about 94% are seen a single time; roughly 1.7% belongs to the top ten. Terminally differentiated effector memory CD45RA+ cells were left out of the naive CD8 fraction, which was CD45RO-negative and positively selected for CCR7. The V gene end was trimmed by 0 bases and the J gene end by 5 bases; junction bases not matched to a gene: 6. The CDR3 is made up of 15 amino acids. The germline V gene encodes CDR1 GTSNPN and CDR2 SVGIG (reference sequence). Concerning this clone: Its antigen remains unidentified.

The source of this sequence is a man between 18 and 35 years old in good health. Some clones in this sample may be carry-over from other donors' samples. The sequencing input was naive CD8+ T cells from PBMCs. The gene calls are TRBV30 and TRBJ2-2; 7 bases agree with TRBD2. As DNA, the CDR3 is TGTGCCTGGAGTGTAATCGGGGGAGGGACCGGGGAGCTGTTTTTT. Translating gives CAWSVIGGGTGELFF.